What follows are 32 T cell receptor beta chains derived from one specimen sequenced in a study of blood T cell repertoires in COVID-19. The method was immunoSEQ multiplex PCR; TCRdb's version includes in-frame clones alone and lacks a portion of them. Of 240,000 or so clones in the sample, roughly 86% were seen once. The sequencing sample was made of peripheral blood. These receptors were obtained from a woman aged 70-85 years with active or convalescent COVID-19.

V gene TRBV7-2 combines with J gene TRBJ2-1; 8 bases line up with TRBD2. The CDR3 length is 15 residues. Germline V gives CDR1 SGHTA, CDR2 FQGNSA. Trimming took 0 bases from V and 7 from J; bases not matched to a gene: 5. CDR3 sequence reads: CASSLASGASNEQFF. The DNA of the CDR3 is TGTGCCAGCAGCTTAGCTAGCGGGGCCTCTAATGAGCAGTTCTTC.

CDR3 bases: TGTGCCAGCAGTGACCGCGCTACCTACGAGCAGTACTTC. Translating it yields CASSDRATYEQYF. The chain combines TRBV6-1 with TRBJ2-7; D gene unclear. This CDR3 spans 13 amino acids. The germline CDR1 and CDR2 sequences are MNHNS and SASEGT. The V and J ends lost 3 bases and 2 bases respectively, with 8 bases between them.

V usage is TRBV6-2 or TRBV6-3 and J usage is TRBJ2-3; TRBD2 matches 10 bases. Germline V gene sequence: CDR1 MNHEY, CDR2 SVGEGT. V shed 2 bases and J 2 bases; nucleotides not matched to a gene: 7. The CDR3 loop spans 17 amino acids. CDR3 sequence reads: CASSYGLAGEFTDTQYF. The CDR3 DNA reads TGTGCCAGCAGTTACGGGCTAGCGGGGGAGTTCACAGATACGCAGTATTTT.

The rearrangement links TRBV5-6 to TRBJ2-1, with 7 bases identical to TRBD1. CDR1 SGHDT and CDR2 YYEEEE come from the germline V gene. CDR3 length: 16 residues. V shed 2 bases and J 6 bases; nucleotides not matched to a gene: 11. The CDR3 protein is CASSFMTTGYSNEQFF. The CDR3 nucleotides are TGTGCCAGCAGCTTTATGACGACAGGGTACTCCAATGAGCAGTTCTTC.

The J gene is TRBJ1-5, the V gene TRBV12-3 or TRBV12-4, with TRBD1 as a possible D gene (5 bases). V lost 4 bases, J lost 7 bases, and 11 bases lay in between. CDR3 length equals 13 residues. Written as DNA, the CDR3 is TGTGCCAGCAGTTCCACAGGATTCCAGCCCCAGCATTTT. It codes for CASSSTGFQPQHF.

This clone was counted a single time. The chain recombines TRBV29-1 with TRBJ2-2; 10 bases are a match to TRBD1. This CDR3 has 15 amino acids. The germline gives CDR1 SQVTM, CDR2 ANQGSEA. J lost 3 bases, V lost 4 bases, and 5 bases had no gene match. CDR3 nucleotides: TGCAGCGTTGGTGGGACAGGGGTCGACACCGGGGAGCTGTTTTTT. This codes for CSVGGTGVDTGELFF.

This clone appeared a few times. The CDR3 loop reads CASISDRNTEAFF. The CDR3 nucleotides read TGTGCCAGCATATCGGACAGAAACACTGAAGCTTTCTTT. The chain combines TRBV2 with TRBJ1-1; the D gene is possibly TRBD1 (6 bases). The germline V gene encodes CDR1 SNHLY and CDR2 FYNNEI. The CDR3 length is 13 residues. V lost 7 bases, J lost 2 bases, and 11 bases lay in between.

V and J are TRBV18 and TRBJ1-5; perhaps TRBD1 as D (5 bases). Trimming took off 0 bases at V and 2 bases at J, with 11 bases between the two ends. The CDR3 covers 16 residues. Looked up from germline, CDR1 is KGHSH and CDR2 is LQKENI. The CDR3 region has the DNA TGTGCCAGCTCACCACCGGGGCGGTCGGGCAATCAGCCCCAGCATTTT. Translation: CASSPPGRSGNQPQHF.

CDR3 DNA: TGTGCCAGCAGCCGACAGGGGTCCCACGAGCAGTACTTC. Translation: CASSRQGSHEQYF. The rearrangement uses TRBV7-3 and TRBJ2-7, with 8 bases aligning to TRBD1. CDR3 size: 13 residues. J gave up 5 bases and V 5 bases, and 5 bases lay outside the gene matches. Germline assignment: CDR1 SGHTA and CDR2 FQGTGA. Full variable domain (remainder filled in from reference TRBV7-3 and TRBJ2-7): GAGVSQTPSNKVTEKGKYVELRCDPISGHTALYWYRQSLGQGPEFLIYFQGTGAADDSGLPNDRFFAVRPEGSVSTLKIQRTERGDSAVYLCASSRQGSHEQYFGPGTRLTVT.

This chain connects TRBV6-5 to TRBJ1-2, with TRBD1 matching 9 bases. Germline assignment: CDR1 MNHEY and CDR2 SVGAGI. V was clipped by 6 bases and J by 8 bases; unmatched bases: 7. This CDR3 spans 13 amino acids. CDR3 loop: CASRDRGAGGYTF. The CDR3 DNA reads TGTGCCAGCAGGGACAGGGGCGCAGGGGGCTACACCTTC.

The chain has TRBV27 and TRBJ2-1; D is undetermined. The CDR3 totals 16 residues. The germline V and J ends were trimmed by 7 bases and 0 bases, with 16 bases remaining between them. Germline CDR1 is MNHEY and CDR2 is SMNVEV (reference sequence). The DNA of the CDR3 is TGTGCCAGCACCAGCGCACTGACGAGCTCCTACAATGAGCAGTTCTTC. Translating it yields CASTSALTSSYNEQFF.

This CDR3 is CATSDLQGFGAFF. Here the CDR3 DNA reads TGTGCCACCAGTGATTTGCAGGGGTTTGGAGCTTTCTTT. The V and J genes are TRBV24-1 and TRBJ1-1, with D maybe TRBD1 (6 bases). Germline CDR1 and CDR2: KGHDR and SFDVKD. V was clipped by 0 bases and J by 10 bases, with 11 bases between them. The CDR3 spans 13 residues.

This chain links TRBV11-2 with TRBJ2-1; 7 bases match TRBD2. Germline V lookup: CDR1 SGHAT, CDR2 FQNNGV. The V segment lost 6 bases and the J segment 15 bases; nucleotides outside the gene matches: 11. The CDR3 is 12 amino acids. CDR3 DNA sequence: TGTGCCAGCAGTTCAGCGGGGAGCCCAGCGTTCTTC. Its translation: CASSSAGSPAFF.

J is TRBJ2-3 and V is TRBV19, with 8 bases lining up with TRBD2. The V and J ends lost 3 bases and 4 bases, in that order; junction bases with no gene match: 6. The V gene's germline CDR1 is LNHDA and CDR2 SQIVND (reference sequence). The CDR3 is made up of 15 amino acids. The CDR3 nucleotides read TGTGCCAGTAGTATCCGGGGGGGCCTGGCAGATACGCAGTATTTT. It codes for CASSIRGGLADTQYF. Supplemented by reference TRBV19 and TRBJ2-3, the full variable domain reads DGGITQSPKYLFRKEGQNVTLSCEQNLNHDAMYWYRQDPGQGLRLIYYSQIVNDFQKGDIAEGYSVSREKKESFPLTVTSAQKNPTAFYLCASSIRGGLADTQYFGPGTRLTVL.

This clone was counted once. The rearrangement joins TRBV7-9 to TRBJ1-1; 8 nucleotides line up with TRBD1. Trimming at V came to 5 bases and at J to 4 bases, leaving 15 bases not matched to a gene. The CDR3 loop spans 17 amino acids. Germline V gene data show CDR1 as SEHNR and CDR2 as FQNEAQ (reference sequence). CDR3 residues: CASSPDRVRIIGTEAFF. DNA of the CDR3: TGTGCCAGCAGCCCGGACAGGGTGAGGATAATTGGCACTGAAGCTTTCTTT.

The V gene is TRBV9, the J gene TRBJ1-1; D unresolved. The germline gives CDR1 SGDLS, CDR2 YYNGEE. V lost 3 bases, J lost 4 bases, and 10 bases lay in between. The CDR3 length is 13 residues. The CDR3 reads CASSALRVTEAFF. CDR3 in DNA: TGTGCCAGCAGCGCCCTTAGAGTCACTGAAGCTTTCTTT. The full variable domain, its missing parts supplied by reference TRBV9 and TRBJ1-1, is DSGVTQTPKHLITATGQRVTLRCSPRSGDLSVYWYQQSLDQGLQFLIQYYNGEERAKGNILERFSAQQFPDLHSELNLSSLELGDSALYFCASSALRVTEAFFGQGTRLTVV.

V and J are TRBV4-2 and TRBJ2-2; tentative D call: TRBD1 (6 bases). Trimming removed 0 bases from V and 7 bases from J, with 18 bases in between. Germline lookup yields CDR1 LGHNA and CDR2 YNFKEQ. This CDR3 is built from 17 residues. In nucleotides, the CDR3 is TGTGCCAGCAGCCAAGAAGAATACAGGGCCGACAGCGGGGAGCTGTTTTTT. Its protein product is CASSQEEYRADSGELFF.

The rearrangement joins TRBV9 to TRBJ1-6; D gene ambiguous. V lost 0 bases to trimming and J lost 5 bases, with 9 bases between them. There are 15 residues in the CDR3. Germline V gives CDR1 SGDLS, CDR2 YYNGEE. This CDR3 is CASSVEQANNSPLHF. CDR3 DNA sequence: TGTGCCAGCAGCGTAGAGCAGGCCAATAATTCACCCCTCCACTTT.

This clone was seen only a few times. V is TRBV2 and J is TRBJ2-7; TRBD2 aligns across 9 bases. The V and J ends lost 7 bases and 7 bases, in that order; junction bases with no gene match: 14. The CDR3 contains 15 residues. Germline CDR1 and CDR2: SNHLY and FYNNEI. Written as DNA, the CDR3 is TGTGCCAGCACCGTGGGTAGCGGGGGAATTAATGAGCAGTACTTC. Residues: CASTVGSGGINEQYF.

The chain has TRBV21-1 and TRBJ1-2; TRBD1, the table's D call, lacks a check against the DNA. TRBV21-1 counts as a pseudogene. The CDR3 consists of 16 residues. The CDR3 protein is CASIGGQGHSNYGYTF. The CDR3 DNA is TGTGCCAGCATAGGCGGGCAGGGGCACTCTAACTATGGCTACACCTTC.

The genes are TRBV18 and TRBJ1-2; weak D call: TRBD1 (6 bases). This CDR3 has 15 residues. V lost 3 bases, J lost 8 bases, and 19 bases lay in between. Germline V gene data show CDR1 as KGHSH and CDR2 as LQKENI. DNA for the CDR3: TGTGCCAGCTCACCGGATAGACAGGTTATCGGGGGCTACACCTTC. This sequence encodes CASSPDRQVIGGYTF.

The chain links TRBV19 to TRBJ1-2, with 9 bases matching TRBD1. Germline V gives CDR1 LNHDA, CDR2 SQIVND (reference sequence). The V gene end was trimmed by 0 bases and the J gene end by 11 bases; junction bases not matched to a gene: 7. The CDR3 has 14 amino acids. The CDR3 region is CASSIDAWTGVYTF. CDR3 in DNA: TGTGCCAGTAGTATAGACGCATGGACAGGGGTGTACACCTTC.

The chain has TRBV6-5 and TRBJ2-2; TRBD2 agrees at 7 bases. This CDR3 is 15 amino acids long. V shed 6 bases and J 5 bases; nucleotides not matched to a gene: 9. Germline CDR1 reads MNHEY; CDR2 reads SVGAGI. CDR3 bases: TGTGCCAGCAGCTCTAGCGGCCTGGGGACCGGGGAGCTGTTTTTT. This encodes CASSSSGLGTGELFF.

The J gene is TRBJ2-1, the V gene TRBV25-1; 8 nucleotides match TRBD1. After removal of 7 bases from V and 5 bases from J, the junction contained 19 bases not matched to a gene. Germline-derived CDR1 and CDR2 are MGHDK and SYGVNS. CDR3 length equals 18 residues. The CDR3 DNA is TGTGCCAGCACCCCTTCGGGACAGGCCGCATTCGGGCACAATGAGCAGTTCTTC. Residues: CASTPSGQAAFGHNEQFF. Together with reference TRBV25-1 and TRBJ2-1, the CDR3 gives the full variable domain: EADIYQTPRYLVIGTGKKITLECSQTMGHDKMYWYQQDPGMELHLIHYSYGVNSTEKGDLSSESTVSRIRTEHFPLTLESARPSHTSQYLCASTPSGQAAFGHNEQFFGPGTRLTVL.

CDR3 residues: CASSVGTTSYNEQFF. DNA for the CDR3: TGCGCCAGCAGTGTCGGGACTACCTCCTACAATGAGCAGTTCTTC. The chain couples TRBV10-1 to TRBJ2-1, with 7 bases aligning to TRBD2. This CDR3 is built from 15 residues. Germline CDR1 reads WNHNN; CDR2 reads SYGVQD (reference sequence). J gave up 0 bases and V 4 bases, and 3 bases lay outside the gene matches.

This rearrangement joins TRBV18 to TRBJ1-1, with D maybe TRBD1 (5 bases). The germline V and J ends were trimmed by 6 bases and 4 bases, with 15 bases remaining between them. The CDR3 runs to 14 residues. CDR1 is KGHSH and CDR2 is LQKENI in the germline V gene. The CDR3 nucleotides are TGTGCCAGCTCCGGCAAACGTCAGGGCACTGAAGCTTTCTTT. Protein product: CASSGKRQGTEAFF. Combining the CDR3 with reference TRBV18 and TRBJ1-1 gives the whole variable domain NAGVMQNPRHLVRRRGQEARLRCSPMKGHSHVYWYRQLPEEGLKFMVYLQKENIIDESGMPKERFSAEFPKEGPSILRIQQVVRGDSAAYFCASSGKRQGTEAFFGQGTRLTVV.

This clone was observed a single time. The chain employs TRBV27 and TRBJ1-5, with TRBD1 matching over 10 bases. The CDR3 has 14 amino acids. Germline V CDR1 and CDR2: MNHEY, SMNVEV (reference sequence). V lost 6 bases to trimming and J lost 8 bases; unmatched junction nucleotides: 7. The CDR3 region has the DNA TGTGCCAGCAGACCCGACAGGGGGCCAGAGCCCCAGCATTTT. It encodes CASRPDRGPEPQHF.

The gene calls are TRBV19 and TRBJ1-1, with a tentative D call TRBD1 (6 bases). CDR1 LNHDA and CDR2 SQIVND come from the germline V gene (reference sequence). The CDR3 is made up of 15 amino acids. The V and J ends lost 1 base and 1 base respectively, with 10 bases between them. CDR3: CASSIAAGANTEAFF. DNA of the CDR3: TGTGCCAGTAGTATAGCCGCAGGGGCGAACACTGAAGCTTTCTTT.

This clone was picked up one time. This chain uses TRBV6-5 with TRBJ1-2; 7 bases agree with TRBD1. After removal of 7 bases from V and 8 bases from J, the junction contained 7 bases not matched to a gene. Germline CDR1 is MNHEY and CDR2 is SVGAGI. This CDR3 is 12 amino acids long. The DNA of the CDR3 is TGTGCCAGCAAAGGGGGCTCTTTGGGCTACACCTTC. Translated, it gives CASKGGSLGYTF.

V usage is TRBV12-3 or TRBV12-4 and J usage is TRBJ1-5; D is uncertain. This CDR3 has 13 residues. V lost 3 bases, J lost 2 bases, and 5 bases lay in between. CDR3 DNA sequence: TGTGCCAGCAGTTTCCGGGGCAATCAGCCCCAGCATTTT. Translating gives CASSFRGNQPQHF.

The V call is TRBV2, the J call TRBJ1-1, with 9 bases matching TRBD1. Germline values: CDR1 SNHLY, CDR2 FYNNEI. The CDR3 is made up of 15 amino acids. The V segment lost 5 bases and the J segment 3 bases; nucleotides outside the gene matches: 7. The CDR3 is CASSTGTGSHTEAFF. The CDR3 DNA follows: TGTGCCAGCAGTACCGGGACAGGGTCGCACACTGAAGCTTTCTTT.

This clone was detected a few times. The J gene is TRBJ2-1, the V gene TRBV3-1 (or the pseudogene TRBV3-2); the D gene is possibly TRBD1 (6 bases). Germline values: CDR1 LGHDT, CDR2 YNNKEL (reference sequence). Between the trimmed V and J ends, which lost 4 bases and 6 bases, there was a span of 16 bases. This CDR3 is 15 amino acids long. In nucleotides, the CDR3 is TGTGCCAGCAGCCCATGGGGGCCTAAGGTCAATGAGCAGTTCTTC. Its protein is CASSPWGPKVNEQFF.